These 32 T cell receptor beta chains were sequenced from one sample in a study of cytomegalovirus exposure and HLA in healthy donors. Primers included in the PCR were 60 Vbeta and 13 Jbeta primers. Data came from immunoSEQ multiplex PCR; TCRdb stores just in-frame clones and leaves some out. The table has some 200,000 clones, less than 85% seen once. Material for sequencing was PBMCs. The source is a man aged 18 to 35 in good health and CMV-seronegative.

The rearrangement links TRBV27 to TRBJ2-1; maybe TRBD2 (6 bases). Germline CDR1 MNHEY, CDR2 SMNVEV (reference sequence). The CDR3 runs to 14 residues. V gave up 6 bases and J gave up 8 bases, with 17 bases separating them. CDR3 sequence (DNA): TGTGCCAGCAGAGGGGAGGCAGGGCACGATGAGCAGTTCTTC. Its translation is CASRGEAGHDEQFF.

V and J are TRBV5-1 and TRBJ1-1; 11 bases match TRBD1. V was pared by 3 bases and J by 4 bases, with 2 bases of the junction left unmatched. CDR1 is SGHRS, CDR2 YFSETQ, per germline. The CDR3 has 14 amino acids. The CDR3 loop reads CASSSGTGGTEAFF. DNA of the CDR3: TGCGCCAGCAGCTCCGGGACAGGGGGCACTGAAGCTTTCTTT.

The rearrangement uses TRBV2 and TRBJ2-7; no clear D. Trimming left V 6 bases short and J 3 bases short, with 6 bases between. Looked up from germline, CDR1 is SNHLY and CDR2 is FYNNEI. This CDR3 has 11 amino acids. The CDR3 here is CASRNYYEQYF. The DNA for the CDR3 is TGTGCCAGCAGGAACTACTACGAGCAGTACTTC.

The chain has TRBV30 and TRBJ2-1; unclear D gene. CDR3 length equals 15 residues. Trimming left V 1 base short and J 4 bases short, with 14 bases between. Germline V gene sequence: CDR1 GTSNPN, CDR2 SVGIG (reference sequence). CDR3 sequence: CAWSAPPLGYNEQFF. The CDR3, as DNA: TGTGCCTGGAGTGCCCCCCCTCTAGGTTACAATGAGCAGTTCTTC.

The rearrangement joins TRBV5-1 to TRBJ2-7; 7 bases align to TRBD1. Trimming took 4 bases from V and 3 from J; bases not matched to a gene: 10. The CDR3 totals 15 residues. From germline, CDR1 is SGHRS and CDR2 YFSETQ. The CDR3 spells CASSPEETGIYEQYF. The CDR3 coding sequence is TGCGCCAGCAGCCCGGAGGAGACAGGGATCTACGAGCAGTACTTC.

The chain employs TRBV29-1 and TRBJ2-5; 8 bases match TRBD2. This CDR3 region has 13 residues. Unmatched junction bases numbered 4, after V lost 5 bases and J lost 2 bases. Germline assignment: CDR1 SQVTM and CDR2 ANQGSEA. The CDR3 region is CSVLAGLQETQYF. CDR3 nucleotide sequence: TGCAGCGTTTTAGCGGGGCTACAAGAGACCCAGTACTTC.

The rearrangement joins TRBV7-6 to TRBJ2-6, with D possibly being TRBD2 (5 bases). Trimming shortened V by 4 bases and J by 0 bases, and 16 bases separated the two germline ends. Germline values: CDR1 SGHVS, CDR2 FNYEAQ. The length of the CDR3 is 18 residues. The CDR3 spells CASSSSKGVRSGANVLTF. In DNA, the CDR3 is TGTGCCAGCAGCTCGTCGAAGGGAGTCCGCTCTGGGGCCAACGTCCTGACTTTC.

The chain joins TRBV19 to TRBJ1-2; the D gene is possibly TRBD1 (5 bases). V was cut by 6 bases and J by 4 bases, with 12 bases left in between. Looked up from germline, CDR1 is LNHDA and CDR2 is SQIVND (reference sequence). This CDR3 region has 13 residues. This chain's CDR3 is CASRRTGAYGYTF. CDR3 nucleotides: TGTGCCAGTAGGCGTACAGGCGCCTATGGCTACACCTTC.

The rearrangement uses TRBV28 and TRBJ2-7; TRBD2 matches 7 bases. CDR3 length: 15 amino acids. Per germline, CDR1 MDHEN and CDR2 SYDVKM. The V and J ends lost 2 bases and 2 bases, in that order; junction bases with no gene match: 6. This chain's CDR3 is CASSLAGESAYEQYF. CDR3 in DNA: TGTGCCAGCAGTTTAGCGGGGGAATCCGCCTACGAGCAGTACTTC.

Concerning this clone itself: An end of the junction does not agree with germline; a read error may underlie this. The chain joins TRBV7-7 to TRBJ2-1, with a tentative D call TRBD1 (6 bases). The germline gives CDR1 SSHAT, CDR2 FNYEAQ (reference sequence). CDR3 length: 16 amino acids. The CDR3 DNA sequence: TGTGCTAGCAGCTTAGCGCTGACAGGTCCCAACAATGAGCAGTTCTTC. Residues: CASSLALTGPNNEQFF.

The rearrangement uses TRBV9 and TRBJ1-3; D is unresolved. The germline CDR1 and CDR2 sequences are SGDLS and YYNGEE. The CDR3 covers 14 residues. Trimming pared 3 bases from V and 0 bases from J, leaving 7 bases between. CDR3 residues: CASSGSGSGNTIYF. CDR3 DNA sequence: TGTGCCAGCAGCGGGAGTGGCTCTGGAAACACCATATATTTT.

DNA of the CDR3: TGTGCCAGCAGTATAGGCGGCAGTCCGCCCTACTATGGCTACACCTTC. Translated: CASSIGGSPPYYGYTF. The V gene is TRBV28, the J gene TRBJ1-2; no firm D call. V was trimmed by 5 bases and J by 3 bases, leaving 19 bases between them. Germline V CDR1 and CDR2: MDHEN, SYDVKM. This CDR3 has 16 amino acids.

This chain connects TRBV27 to TRBJ1-1, with 8 bases identical to TRBD1. Per the germline V gene, CDR1 is MNHEY and CDR2 is SMNVEV (reference sequence). After removal of 6 bases from V and 3 bases from J, the junction contained 9 bases not matched to a gene. This CDR3 region has 15 residues. CDR3 sequence reads: CASSSRGTGHTEAFF. In nucleotides, the CDR3 is TGTGCCAGCAGCTCGAGGGGGACAGGACACACTGAAGCTTTCTTT.

This CDR3 is CASSQGIGGRNTQYF. For the CDR3, the DNA is TGTGCCAGCAGCCAAGGCATAGGTGGGCGAAATACGCAGTATTTT. V gene TRBV14 combines with J gene TRBJ2-3; no firm D call. The V gene lost 1 base and the J gene lost 7 bases, with 15 bases spanning the gap. Germline V gene data show CDR1 as SGHDN and CDR2 as FVKESK. This CDR3 region has 15 residues.

This chain joins TRBV7-9 and TRBJ2-3, with a possible D match to TRBD2 (6 bases). CDR1 and CDR2 from the germline V gene are SEHNR and FQNEAQ (reference sequence). The CDR3 contains 15 residues. The ends were cut back, 1 base at V and 5 bases at J, with 13 bases in the middle. CDR3 loop: CASSLEPGAGDTQYF. The CDR3 nucleotides read TGTGCCAGCAGCTTAGAACCGGGAGCTGGAGATACGCAGTATTTT.

This chain uses TRBV14 with TRBJ1-4; 9 bases are shared with TRBD1. Germline V gene lookup returns CDR1 SGHDN and CDR2 FVKESK. This CDR3 region has 16 residues. The V and J ends lost 4 bases and 1 base, in that order; junction bases with no gene match: 4. CDR3 sequence (DNA): TGTGCCAGCAGCCCCCTGGGACAGGGAACTAATGAAAAACTGTTTTTT. Translated: CASSPLGQGTNEKLFF.

The J gene is TRBJ2-7, the V gene TRBV18; no firm D call. Trimming shortened V by 3 bases and J by 3 bases, and 12 bases separated the two germline ends. CDR1 KGHSH and CDR2 LQKENI come from the germline V gene. This CDR3 spans 14 amino acids. CDR3 DNA: TGTGCCAGCTCACCCACGGTTAATGACTACGAGCAGTACTTC. Its translation: CASSPTVNDYEQYF.

This sequence joins TRBV5-1 and TRBJ2-1; no clear D gene. CDR1 SGHRS and CDR2 YFSETQ come from the germline V gene. CDR3 length: 12 amino acids. V dropped 3 bases and J dropped 6 bases, with 7 bases sitting between them. The CDR3 region is CASSSQSNEQFF. Written as DNA, the CDR3 is TGCGCCAGCAGCTCTCAGTCCAATGAGCAGTTCTTC.

The CDR3 reads CASSATGAVTYGYTF. DNA for the CDR3: TGTGCCAGCAGCGCCACAGGGGCCGTTACCTATGGCTACACCTTC. V and J are TRBV9 and TRBJ1-2; 7 nucleotides line up with TRBD1. Germline CDR1 reads SGDLS; CDR2 reads YYNGEE. V was clipped by 3 bases and J by 4 bases; unmatched bases: 9. The CDR3 runs to 15 residues.

This clone was seen once. V and J are TRBV30 and TRBJ1-1, with a possible D match to TRBD1 (5 bases). V gave up 1 base and J gave up 0 bases, with 12 bases separating them. CDR1 is GTSNPN and CDR2 is SVGIG in the germline V gene (reference sequence). The CDR3 is made up of 15 amino acids. CDR3 sequence reads: CAWSGGGFMNTEAFF. The CDR3 DNA reads as TGTGCCTGGAGTGGGGGGGGGTTCATGAACACTGAAGCTTTCTTT.

This clone was seen a single time. V usage is TRBV7-3 and J usage is TRBJ2-5; D is uncertain. V was pared by 4 bases and J by 7 bases, with 19 bases between. Germline assignment: CDR1 SGHTA and CDR2 FQGTGA. The CDR3 consists of 15 residues. The CDR3 loop is CASSSPYDGHATQYF. CDR3 coding DNA: TGTGCCAGCAGCTCTCCTTATGATGGCCACGCGACCCAGTACTTC.

The chain joins TRBV5-6 to TRBJ2-7; D may be TRBD1 (5 bases). This CDR3 is 13 amino acids long. Trimming left V 2 bases short and J 5 bases short, with 11 bases between. The germline CDR1 and CDR2 sequences are SGHDT and YYEEEE. CDR3 in DNA: TGTGCCAGCAGCTTCGGCAGGGCTCACGAGCAGTACTTC. Protein: CASSFGRAHEQYF.

This clone appeared once. Here the CDR3 reads CASRETGLLNTEAFF. CDR3 coding DNA: TGTGCCAGCAGAGAAACGGGACTTCTGAACACTGAAGCTTTCTTT. The chain couples TRBV6-5 to TRBJ1-1; TRBD1 might be the D (5 bases). The V end was cut by 6 bases, the J end by 0 bases, with 14 bases between. The CDR3 covers 15 residues. The V gene's germline CDR1 is MNHEY and CDR2 SVGAGI.

This chain links TRBV28 with TRBJ2-1; 9 nucleotides line up with TRBD1. CDR1 MDHEN and CDR2 SYDVKM come from the germline V gene. There are 14 residues in the CDR3. V lost 11 bases to trimming and J lost 5 bases; unmatched junction nucleotides: 10. The DNA for the CDR3 is TGTGCCGGGCGAAGACAGGGGGGACACAATGAGCAGTTCTTC. It codes for CAGRRQGGHNEQFF.

This sequence joins TRBV5-1 and TRBJ2-3, with 7 bases that match TRBD2. This CDR3 comprises 14 residues. V lost 5 bases and J lost 4; bases outside the gene matches: 7. Germline V gene lookup returns CDR1 SGHRS and CDR2 YFSETQ. CDR3 in amino acids: CASSFRLAADTQYF. CDR3 DNA: TGCGCCAGCAGTTTTAGACTAGCCGCAGATACGCAGTATTTT.

On this clone itself: This specimen includes other DNA sequences encoding the same CDR3. V gene TRBV6-5 combines with J gene TRBJ1-2; 11 nucleotides align to TRBD1. Germline V CDR1 and CDR2: MNHEY, SVGAGI. Trimming took 3 bases from V and 3 from J; bases not matched to a gene: 6. This CDR3 has 16 residues. The chain's CDR3 is CASSYSTGQGDYGYTF. The CDR3 nucleotides read TGTGCCAGCAGTTATTCCACGGGACAGGGGGACTATGGCTACACCTTC.

In this sample, this clone turned up a few times. The gene calls are TRBV27 and TRBJ2-7; D is uncertain. Germline V lookup: CDR1 MNHEY, CDR2 SMNVEV (reference sequence). V was cut by 4 bases and J by 2 bases, with 15 bases left in between. CDR3 size: 15 residues. As DNA, the CDR3 is TGTGCCAGCAGTTCCGACCTGACACCCCCCTACGAGCAGTACTTC. Encoded protein: CASSSDLTPPYEQYF.

The chain joins TRBV7-8 to TRBJ2-1; tentatively, D is TRBD1 (6 bases). Trimming took 5 bases from V and 2 from J, leaving 22 bases between them. This CDR3 is 18 amino acids long. CDR1 and CDR2 from the germline V gene are SGHVS and FQNEAQ. The CDR3 DNA reads as TGTGCCAGCAGCCGAGTGAGCAACCGGGACATCGCCTACAATGAGCAGTTCTTC. This encodes CASSRVSNRDIAYNEQFF.

This clone appeared a single time. The genes are TRBV30 and TRBJ1-2, with D possibly TRBD1 on 5 matching bases. Germline V gives CDR1 GTSNPN, CDR2 SVGIG (reference sequence). This CDR3 spans 14 amino acids. Trimming shortened V by 1 base and J by 5 bases, and 14 bases separated the two germline ends. The CDR3 region is CAWSESRAPYGYTF. The CDR3 region has the DNA TGTGCCTGGAGTGAGTCCAGGGCACCTTATGGCTACACCTTC.

V gene TRBV18 combines with J gene TRBJ2-7, with D maybe TRBD1 (6 bases). CDR1 and CDR2 (germline): KGHSH, LQKENI. V dropped 2 bases and J dropped 6 bases, with 11 bases sitting between them. This CDR3 comprises 13 residues. Here the CDR3 DNA reads TGTGCCAGCTCACCATCGACAGGATCCGAGCAGTACTTC. Its translation is CASSPSTGSEQYF.

The gene calls are TRBV2 and TRBJ1-4, with no clear D. The germline CDR1 and CDR2 sequences are SNHLY and FYNNEI. The CDR3 contains 15 residues. Trimming stripped 6 bases from V and 0 bases from J, with 11 bases between. The CDR3 DNA reads as TGTGCCAGCAGCCCAGAGCTAGCAACTAATGAAAAACTGTTTTTT. It yields the protein CASSPELATNEKLFF.

This chain links TRBV7-3 with TRBJ1-1; no reliable D call. This CDR3 is 11 amino acids long. Germline CDR1 is SGHTA and CDR2 is FQGTGA. Trimming pared 5 bases from V and 7 bases from J, leaving 8 bases between. The CDR3 nucleotides read TGTGCCAGCAGCGGGGAGGGTGAAGCTTTCTTT. Translation gives CASSGEGEAFF.